This T cell receptor (beta chain) is drawn from a study of blood T cells in healthy people across ages. This clonotype was observed a few times. PCR was performed a second time for about 7 to 11 cycles using a sample-barcoded 5' primer and a J-beta primer mix. Unique molecular identifiers of 12 random nucleotides labeled each cDNA. TCRdb re-called the 5' RACE reads with MiXCR, one entry per CDR3 protein. The sample contains some 800,000 distinct CDR3 sequences, approximately 48% of which appear only once. At least 6 million PBMCs were isolated per sample. This TCR derives from a man between 60 and 75 years old in good health. The material sequenced was blood.

This chain's CDR3 is CAISESSTVEEQYF. CDR3 bases: TGTGCCATCAGTGAGTCCAGTACCGTGGAAGAGCAGTACTTC. The V gene is TRBV10-3, the J gene TRBJ2-7; D unclear. Trimming left V 0 bases short and J 7 bases short, with 13 bases between. From germline, CDR1 is ENHRY and CDR2 SYGVKD. This CDR3 contains 14 residues.